These 16 T cell receptor beta chains were all obtained from the same sample, sequenced in a study of T cells after yellow fever vaccination. Via MiXCR, TCRdb re-called the 5' RACE reads, giving one row per CDR3 protein. This sample yields about 400,000 distinct CDR3 sequences, of which 11% are seen a single time; around 19% belongs to the top ten. This specimen consisted of PBMCs, obtained on the day of the first yellow fever vaccination. These receptors were taken from a man aged 18 to 35 who received the YFV17D yellow fever vaccine.

This clonotype turned up a few times. A junction end diverges from the germline sequence, so it may reflect a read error. V gene TRBV12-3 or TRBV12-4 combines with J gene TRBJ1-5; 9 bases match TRBD1. The CDR3 length is 11 residues. DNA for the CDR3: TGTGCCAGCAGCCCCGGGACAGGGTCCGTTTTT. Translating gives CASSPGTGSVF.

The chain has TRBV4-1 and TRBJ2-3, with 11 bases lining up with TRBD2. The CDR3 totals 16 residues. Germline V gene data show CDR1 as MGHRA and CDR2 as YSYEKL. Trimming removed 4 bases from V and 2 bases from J; junction bases left unmatched: 5. The chain's CDR3 is CASSRNSGGDTDTQYF. CDR3 nucleotides: TGCGCCAGCAGCCGAAATAGCGGGGGGGACACAGATACGCAGTATTTT.

This clonotype was counted between two and nine times. The CDR3 region has the DNA TGTGCCAGTAGTATAGATCCCGATCAGCCCCAGCATTTT. Residues: CASSIDPDQPQHF. This chain joins TRBV19 and TRBJ1-5, with unresolved D. Germline V gene data show CDR1 as LNHDA and CDR2 as SQIVND (reference sequence). This CDR3 has 13 amino acids. Trimming cost V 0 bases and J 5 bases, with 5 bases left between them.

The chain combines TRBV9 with TRBJ2-1; D tentatively fits TRBD1 or TRBD2 (5 bases each). The length of the CDR3 is 14 residues. The germline CDR1 and CDR2 sequences are SGDLS and YYNGEE. The germline V and J ends were trimmed by 0 bases and 10 bases, with 14 bases remaining between them. The CDR3 DNA reads as TGTGCCAGCAGCGTAGAGGTAGAGGGGTTCGAGCAGTTCTTC. Its protein is CASSVEVEGFEQFF.

This rearrangement joins TRBV7-2 to TRBJ1-4, with D tentatively TRBD1 (5 bases). The CDR3 has 16 amino acids. Trimming pared 5 bases from V and 0 bases from J, leaving 13 bases between. Germline V gene sequence: CDR1 SGHTA, CDR2 FQGNSA. The chain's CDR3 is CASSTSDRPTNEKLFF. The CDR3 nucleotides read TGTGCCAGCAGCACCAGCGACAGACCAACTAATGAAAAACTGTTTTTT.

The chain uses TRBV7-9 and TRBJ1-1; 7 nucleotides match TRBD1. V shed 6 bases and J 2 bases; nucleotides not matched to a gene: 12. This CDR3 comprises 16 residues. Germline V lookup: CDR1 SEHNR, CDR2 FQNEAQ (reference sequence). Here the CDR3 reads CASRPGWTGTNTEAFF. The CDR3 bases are TGTGCCAGCAGACCAGGATGGACAGGCACCAACACTGAAGCTTTCTTT.

This clonotype showed up many times. The chain carries TRBV11-2 and TRBJ2-1; D remains unclear. The CDR3 extends over 12 amino acids. CDR1 is SGHAT and CDR2 is FQNNGV in the germline V gene. V was clipped by 5 bases and J by 5 bases, with 7 bases between them. The CDR3 protein is CASSPTHNEQFF. For the CDR3, the DNA is TGTGCCAGCAGCCCCACGCACAATGAGCAGTTCTTC.

This clonotype was seen a handful of times. CDR3: CASSFRGGLETQYF. CDR3 DNA sequence: TGTGCCAGCAGTTTCCGGGGGGGCCTGGAGACCCAGTACTTC. This rearrangement joins TRBV12-3 or TRBV12-4 to TRBJ2-5; 8 bases match TRBD2. The CDR3 is made up of 14 amino acids. The V gene end was trimmed by 3 bases and the J gene end by 5 bases; junction bases not matched to a gene: 5.

The rearrangement links TRBV4-3 to TRBJ2-5; 7 bases line up with TRBD1. In germline, CDR1 is LGHNA, CDR2 YSLEER. The CDR3 sequence is 15 residues long. After removal of 5 bases from V and 2 bases from J, the junction contained 8 bases not matched to a gene. The CDR3 region has the DNA TGCGCCAGCAGCATCCGGGACAGTCGACAAGAGACCCAGTACTTC. This translates into CASSIRDSRQETQYF.

The rearrangement links TRBV2 to TRBJ2-7; weak D call: TRBD1 (6 bases). CDR1 and CDR2 (germline): SNHLY, FYNNEI. The CDR3 is 15 amino acids. The V end lost 7 bases, the J end lost 6 bases, and 22 bases lay between the germline ends. The CDR3 sequence is CASTERAYRAFEQYF. DNA of the CDR3: TGTGCCAGCACCGAAAGGGCCTACAGGGCATTCGAGCAGTACTTC.

Only a few counts were recorded for this clonotype. J is TRBJ2-5 and V is TRBV6-2 or TRBV6-3, with D unresolved. This CDR3 contains 16 residues. CDR1 is MNHEY, CDR2 SVGEGT, per germline. Trimming left V 6 bases short and J 2 bases short, with 19 bases between. The chain's CDR3 is CASSHYAPTVQETQYF. In DNA, the CDR3 is TGTGCCAGCAGCCACTACGCCCCTACCGTACAAGAGACCCAGTACTTC.

This clonotype was detected only a few times. The chain employs TRBV7-2 and TRBJ1-1; tentatively, D is TRBD1 (5 bases). The germline V and J ends were trimmed by 7 bases and 1 base, with 16 bases remaining between them. The CDR3 is 15 amino acids. Germline lookup yields CDR1 SGHTA and CDR2 FQGNSA. This CDR3 is CASTPKTVKNTEAFF. The DNA of the CDR3 is TGTGCCAGCACACCGAAGACAGTTAAGAACACTGAAGCTTTCTTT.

This clonotype was counted only a few times. This rearrangement joins TRBV6-2 or TRBV6-3 to TRBJ2-5, with 8 bases identical to TRBD2. The CDR3 totals 16 residues. In germline, CDR1 is MNHEY, CDR2 SVGEGT. Germline trimming cut 4 bases from V and 3 bases from J; bases unmatched to any gene: 10. The CDR3 reads CASSSAGTSNKETQYF. The CDR3 DNA is TGTGCCAGCAGTTCTGCCGGGACTAGTAACAAAGAGACCCAGTACTTC.

V gene TRBV5-1 combines with J gene TRBJ1-1; 7 nucleotides match TRBD1. The CDR3 length is 14 residues. CDR1 SGHRS and CDR2 YFSETQ come from the germline V gene. V was clipped by 1 base and J by 7 bases; unmatched bases: 7. The CDR3 loop is CASSLRTGSGEAFF. The CDR3 DNA follows: TGCGCCAGCAGCTTGAGGACAGGTAGTGGTGAAGCTTTCTTT.

The chain carries TRBV5-1 and TRBJ1-6, with TRBD1 as a possible D gene (5 bases). CDR1 is SGHRS and CDR2 is YFSETQ in the germline V gene. The CDR3 consists of 13 residues. Trimming removed 9 bases from V and 9 bases from J, with 16 bases in between. The CDR3 loop is CATGWGSGSPLHF. The DNA for the CDR3 is TGCGCCACTGGATGGGGGTCTGGTTCACCCCTCCACTTT.

This clonotype was counted between two and nine times. The gene calls are TRBV20-1 and TRBJ2-7; D possibly corresponds to TRBD2 (5 bases). This CDR3 is built from 11 residues. The germline V and J ends were trimmed by 8 bases and 6 bases, with 14 bases remaining between them. CDR1 DFQATT and CDR2 SNEGSKA come from the germline V gene (reference sequence). CDR3 sequence reads: CSTGLAGEQYF. CDR3 DNA sequence: TGCAGTACGGGCCTGGCGGGCGAGCAGTACTTC.